This entry describes one TCR beta chain. This clone appeared a few times. Its antigen is currently not known. The record has no base qualities; no much larger clone is one base away. Reading the label with the study, this specimen's time point is: baseline before first vaccination. The vaccinee samples were drawn from two UK trials, COV001 and COV002, one of which was a single-blind randomized controlled phase 2/3 trial testing AZD1222 (ChAdOx1 nCoV-19) in healthy adults. Trial participant PBMC samples were collected at day 0 and day 28 after the second dose for TCRbeta chain sequencing. This entry comes from a study of T cell responses to AZD1222 COVID-19 vaccine (dated by TCRdb to the early 2020s). For context, the study as a whole: AZD1222 recipients whose second dose came at about 4 weeks and those whose second dose came at about 12 weeks were combined into one group, since spike-specific TCR depth and breadth did not differ between the two schedules. Trial participants were enrolled by age into subgroups of 18-55, 56-69 and 70-plus years, and about 150, 27 and 61 TCR-sequenced participants, respectively, were included in these subgroups. A total of approximately 250 trial participants underwent TCR sequencing, of whom roughly 210 had received two doses of AZD1222 and 26 had received two doses of the MenACWY control vaccine. Broad study findings and their caveats: In the small 56-69-year group, the increase in depth fell short of significance, most likely because of low power. Most participants were white British and females outnumbered males, and the authors suggested that clonal diversity may have been underestimated. Because no day 14 peak-response samples were available, the repertoires could be characterized only after the peak T cell response. After two AZD1222 doses, both the breadth and the depth of spike-specific TCRs were significantly higher than at day 0 and than in MenACWY recipients. Reportedly, almost half of the unique spike-specific TCRs recognized epitopes lying outside the regions that are mutated in the B.1.351 and B.1.1.7 variants. Conclusions about previously exposed vaccinees were limited because only a handful of AZD1222 recipients were SARS-CoV-2 seropositive at baseline. CD4 TCRs associated with the vaccine covered the entire spike protein, and the dominant responses were in regions 160-218 and 743-854.

CDR1 and CDR2 (SGHNT, YENEEA) derive from the germline V gene. A distance of 15 bases separates the germline ends of V and J, which lose 2 bases and 10 bases respectively. Spanning cysteine to phenylalanine, the CDR3 consists of 14 amino acids. Of all the DNA, just the CDR3 is kept, 42 bases in frame from base 1. The CDR3 regions of human TCRbeta chains were subjected to immunosequencing. Per the original workflow: TCRs in the repertoires were compared against a reference library of SARS-CoV-2-specific TCRs that had been generated with the MIRA antigen-specificity platform. Breadth was defined as the fraction of unique TCRs that were SARS-CoV-2-associated. Depth was defined as the fraction of total T cells that were SARS-CoV-2-associated. Using the MIRA data, each spike-specific TCR was assigned both to the spike region to which the TCR was reactive and to a CD4 or CD8 class. Log10-transformed breadth and depth values were compared by one-way ANOVA with Sidak's multiple comparisons tests. TCRdb retrieved this table from immuneACCESS and kept in-frame rearrangements only. Not all clones are present; in checked studies, unresolved V genes account for under half, and no reason is known for the remainder. The DNA gave D and trimming, while V, J and clone size come from that table. Within this sample are about 130,000 clones, with about 93% of them counted one time only. Jointly, the top ten make up about 5.1% of the sample.

This material consisted of peripheral blood, taken on day 0 of AZD1222 vaccination. The receptor was derived from an adult in good health. The sequence joins TRBV11-3 to TRBJ2-1, with a weak D call of TRBD2 (6 bases match). The sequence in DNA is TGTGCCAGCAGCTTATCGGGCGGGAAAGGGGAGCAGTTCTTC. It specifies CASSLSGGKGEQFF.